This T cell receptor (beta chain) came from a study of beta chain features in type 1 diabetes. Study outcomes and limitations: TCRB CDR3s from Type 1 diabetes patients were moderately but significantly shorter in all four CD4+ subsets.

The CDR3 spans 13 residues. J was trimmed by 4 bases and V by 3 bases; bases with no gene match: 3. Looked up from germline, CDR1 is SGHNT and CDR2 is YYREEE (reference sequence). On this clone itself: The antigen is not known.

Every bit of the isolated RNA underwent reverse transcription, so sequencing read expressed TCRB transcripts. Measured with immunoSEQ multiplex PCR; TCRdb has only the in-frame clones, and not every one. Here the sample spans a few hundred thousand clones, approximately 24% being singletons. The TCR was taken from a young woman with type 1 diabetes. The V call is TRBV5-4, the J call TRBJ1-2; 7 bases match TRBD1. Sequencing used naive CD4+ T cells from blood. The CDR3 bases are TGTGCCAGCAGCTCCACAGGGGCCTATGGCTACACCTTC. Translation gives CASSSTGAYGYTF.